This T cell receptor (beta chain) was retrieved from a study of CD8+CD57+ T cells in acquired aplastic anemia. Study summary: Yields of DNA that came from sorted CD4+ and CD8+ cells averaged roughly 3.2 ug.

The study profiled TCR beta VDJ and CDR3 using genomic DNA as template. TCRdb redid the calling of the reads with MiXCR, one entry per CDR3 protein. The sample includes some 160,000 distinct CDR3 sequences, around half seen only once; the top ten take around 3.2%. Overall study results and limits: About 28 sequences, all CD8+ CDR3, were shared between patients and controls. Simpson's diversity of CD8+ cells was not significantly different in patients compared with controls.

Trimming removed 7 bases from V and 6 bases from J, with 10 bases in between. Germline loops: CDR1 DFQATT, CDR2 SNEGSKA (reference sequence). This CDR3 spans 12 amino acids. At least ten counts were recorded for this clonotype. Antigen specificity is unknown. All sequencing subjects had displayed CD8+CD57+ cell expansion on flow cytometry. Among the patients, all had severe acquired aplastic anemia. The sequence was collected from a human donor with aplastic anemia. Sequencing input: sorted CD4+, CD8+, or CD8+CD57+ T cells (not recorded which) from PBMCs. The rearrangement links TRBV20-1 to TRBJ1-6; possible D gene TRBD1, 5 bases. The CDR3 region is CSGGAANSPLHF. CDR3 bases: TGCAGTGGAGGGGCCGCTAATTCACCCCTCCACTTT.